This TCR beta chain is drawn from a study of T cell responses to AZD1222 COVID-19 vaccine. The table came from immunoSEQ multiplex PCR; TCRdb's copy has only in-frame clones and leaves some out. The sample includes 70,000 to 95,000 clones, about nine tenths of them seen just once. As regards this clone: What it binds is not known.

Overall study results and limits: There were repertoire samples only from the period after the peak T cell response. Spike-wide coverage was observed for vaccine-associated CD4 TCRs, with dominant responses at 160-218 and 743-854. Most donors were white British, females outnumbered males, and clonal diversity was possibly underestimated. At study baseline, merely five or six AZD1222 recipients were seropositive.

V was cut by 3 bases and J by 5 bases, with 10 bases left in between. This CDR3 comprises 13 residues. The sequencing here drew on peripheral blood, taken 28 days after the second AZD1222 dose. This receptor was obtained from an adult who received the AZD1222 COVID-19 vaccine. The chain couples TRBV12-3 or TRBV12-4 to TRBJ1-1; maybe TRBD1 (6 bases). CDR3 sequence reads: CASSLVQGTEAFF. As DNA, the CDR3 is TGTGCCAGCAGTTTGGTACAGGGTACTGAAGCTTTCTTT.